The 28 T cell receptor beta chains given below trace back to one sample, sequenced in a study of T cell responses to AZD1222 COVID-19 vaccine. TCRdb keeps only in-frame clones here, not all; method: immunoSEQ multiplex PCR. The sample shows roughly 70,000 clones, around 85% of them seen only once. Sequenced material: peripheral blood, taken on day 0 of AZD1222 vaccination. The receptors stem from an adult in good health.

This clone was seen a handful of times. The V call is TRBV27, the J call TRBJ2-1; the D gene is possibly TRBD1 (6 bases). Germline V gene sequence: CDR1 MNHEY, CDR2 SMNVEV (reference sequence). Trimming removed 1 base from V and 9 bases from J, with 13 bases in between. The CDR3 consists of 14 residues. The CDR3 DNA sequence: TGTGCCAGCAGTTTATTTCAGGGGTTGGGTGAGCAGTTCTTC. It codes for CASSLFQGLGEQFF.

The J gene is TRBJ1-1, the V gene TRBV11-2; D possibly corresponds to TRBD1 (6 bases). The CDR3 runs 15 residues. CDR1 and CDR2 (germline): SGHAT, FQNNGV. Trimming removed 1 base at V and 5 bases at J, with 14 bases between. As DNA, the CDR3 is TGTGCCAGCAGCTTAGCGATCGGGGGGCAGACTGAAGCTTTCTTT. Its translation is CASSLAIGGQTEAFF.

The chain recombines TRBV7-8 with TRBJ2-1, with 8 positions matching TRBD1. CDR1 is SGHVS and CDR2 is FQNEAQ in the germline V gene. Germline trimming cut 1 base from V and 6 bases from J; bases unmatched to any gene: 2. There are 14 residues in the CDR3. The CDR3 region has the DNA TGTGCCAGCAGCTTAGGAGACAGGGGCAATGAGCAGTTCTTC. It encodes CASSLGDRGNEQFF.

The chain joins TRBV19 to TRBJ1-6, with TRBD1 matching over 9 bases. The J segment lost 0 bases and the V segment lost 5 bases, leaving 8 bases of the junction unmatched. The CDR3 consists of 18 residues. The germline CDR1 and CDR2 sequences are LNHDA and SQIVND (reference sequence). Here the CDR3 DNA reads TGTGCCAGTAGTGTCGGACAGGGGACGAGCTCCTATAATTCACCCCTCCACTTT. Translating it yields CASSVGQGTSSYNSPLHF.

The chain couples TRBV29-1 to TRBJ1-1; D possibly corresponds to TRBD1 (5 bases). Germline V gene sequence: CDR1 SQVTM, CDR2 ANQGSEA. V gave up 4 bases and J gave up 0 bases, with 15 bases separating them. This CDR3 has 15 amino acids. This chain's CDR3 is CSVGVDRLMNTEAFF. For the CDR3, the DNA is TGCAGCGTTGGGGTCGACAGACTCATGAACACTGAAGCTTTCTTT.

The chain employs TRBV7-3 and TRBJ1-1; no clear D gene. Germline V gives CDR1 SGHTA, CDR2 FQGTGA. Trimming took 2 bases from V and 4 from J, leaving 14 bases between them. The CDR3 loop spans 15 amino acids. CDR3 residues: CASSLLGTGGTEAFF. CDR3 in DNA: TGTGCCAGCAGCTTATTAGGTACGGGCGGCACTGAAGCTTTCTTT.

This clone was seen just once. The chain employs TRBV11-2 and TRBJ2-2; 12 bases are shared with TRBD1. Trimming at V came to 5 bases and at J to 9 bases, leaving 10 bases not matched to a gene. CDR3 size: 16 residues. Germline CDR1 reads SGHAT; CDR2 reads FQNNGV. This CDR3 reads CASSPPGQGAPRELFF. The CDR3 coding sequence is TGTGCCAGCAGCCCTCCGGGACAGGGGGCGCCGAGGGAGCTGTTTTTT.

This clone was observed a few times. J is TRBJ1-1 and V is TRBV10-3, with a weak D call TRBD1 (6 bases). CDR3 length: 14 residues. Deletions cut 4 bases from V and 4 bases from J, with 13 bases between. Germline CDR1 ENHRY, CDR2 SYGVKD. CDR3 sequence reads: CAISVNRAATEAFF. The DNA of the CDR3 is TGTGCCATCAGTGTCAACAGGGCGGCCACTGAAGCTTTCTTT.

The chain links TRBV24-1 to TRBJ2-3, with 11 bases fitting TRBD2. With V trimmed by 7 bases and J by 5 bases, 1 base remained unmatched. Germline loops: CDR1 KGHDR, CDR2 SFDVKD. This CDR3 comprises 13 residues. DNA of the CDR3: TGTGCCACCAGCGGACTAGCGGGAGATACGCAGTATTTT. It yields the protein CATSGLAGDTQYF.

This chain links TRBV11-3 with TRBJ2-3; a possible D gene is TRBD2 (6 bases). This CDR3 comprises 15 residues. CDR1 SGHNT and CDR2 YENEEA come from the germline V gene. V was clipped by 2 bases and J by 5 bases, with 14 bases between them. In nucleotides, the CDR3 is TGTGCCAGCAGCTTAAGGAACCGGGAGAAAGATACGCAGTATTTT. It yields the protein CASSLRNREKDTQYF.

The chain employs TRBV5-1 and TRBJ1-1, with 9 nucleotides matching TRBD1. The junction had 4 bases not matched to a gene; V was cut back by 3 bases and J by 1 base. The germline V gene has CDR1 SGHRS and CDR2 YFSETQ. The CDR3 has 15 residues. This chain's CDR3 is CASSSGQGGNTEAFF. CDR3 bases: TGCGCCAGCAGCTCGGGACAGGGCGGGAACACTGAAGCTTTCTTT.

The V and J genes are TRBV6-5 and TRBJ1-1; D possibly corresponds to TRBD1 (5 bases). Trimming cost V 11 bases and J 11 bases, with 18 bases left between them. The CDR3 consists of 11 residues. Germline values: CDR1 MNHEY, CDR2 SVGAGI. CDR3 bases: TGTGCCGCAGGGTACTCCCGGAGGGCTTTCTTT. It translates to CAAGYSRRAFF.

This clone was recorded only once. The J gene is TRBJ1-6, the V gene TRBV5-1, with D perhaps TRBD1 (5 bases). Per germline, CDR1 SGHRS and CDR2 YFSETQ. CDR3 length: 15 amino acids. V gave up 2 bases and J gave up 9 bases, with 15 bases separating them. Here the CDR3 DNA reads TGCGCCAGCAGCTTCGCTAGGGACGGGAGTTCACCCCTCCACTTT. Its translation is CASSFARDGSSPLHF.

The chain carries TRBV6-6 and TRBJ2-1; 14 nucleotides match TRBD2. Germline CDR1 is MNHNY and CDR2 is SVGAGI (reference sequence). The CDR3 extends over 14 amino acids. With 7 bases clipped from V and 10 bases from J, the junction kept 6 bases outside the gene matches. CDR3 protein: CASTTSGGAREQFF. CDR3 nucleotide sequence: TGTGCCAGCACGACTAGCGGGGGGGCAAGGGAGCAGTTCTTC.

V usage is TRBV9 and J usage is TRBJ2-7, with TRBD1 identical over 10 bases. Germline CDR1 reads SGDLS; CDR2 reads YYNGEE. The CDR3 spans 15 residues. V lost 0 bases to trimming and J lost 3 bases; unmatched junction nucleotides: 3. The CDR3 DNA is TGTGCCAGCAGCGTAGCAGGACAGGGGGTCTACGAGCAGTACTTC. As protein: CASSVAGQGVYEQYF.

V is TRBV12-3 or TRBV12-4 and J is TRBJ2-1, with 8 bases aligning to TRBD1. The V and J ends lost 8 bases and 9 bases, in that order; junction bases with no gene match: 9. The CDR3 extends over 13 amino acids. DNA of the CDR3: TGTGCCAGCCAGGACAGGGAGCCGGGTGAGCAGTTCTTC. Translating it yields CASQDREPGEQFF.

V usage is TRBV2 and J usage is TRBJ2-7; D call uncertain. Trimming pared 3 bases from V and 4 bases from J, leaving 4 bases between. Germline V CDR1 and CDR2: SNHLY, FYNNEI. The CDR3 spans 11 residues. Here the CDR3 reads CASSDFYEQYF. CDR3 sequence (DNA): TGTGCCAGCAGTGATTTTTACGAGCAGTACTTC.

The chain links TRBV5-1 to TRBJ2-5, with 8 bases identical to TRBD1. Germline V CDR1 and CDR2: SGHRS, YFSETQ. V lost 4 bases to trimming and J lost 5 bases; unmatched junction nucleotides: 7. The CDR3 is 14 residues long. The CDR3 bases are TGCGCCAGCAGCCCGGGACAGGCGGGGGAGACCCAGTACTTC. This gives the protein CASSPGQAGETQYF.

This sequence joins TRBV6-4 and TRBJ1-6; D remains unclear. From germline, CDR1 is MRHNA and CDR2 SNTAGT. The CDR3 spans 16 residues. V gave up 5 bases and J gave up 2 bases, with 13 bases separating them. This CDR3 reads CASSRRGGAYNSPLHF. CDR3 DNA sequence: TGTGCCAGCAGTCGCCGGGGAGGTGCCTATAATTCACCCCTCCACTTT.

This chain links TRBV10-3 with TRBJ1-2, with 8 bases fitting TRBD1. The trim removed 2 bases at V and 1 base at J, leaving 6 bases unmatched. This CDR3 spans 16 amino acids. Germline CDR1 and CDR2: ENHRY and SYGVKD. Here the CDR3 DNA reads TGTGCCATCAGTGAGGACAGGGGAAGGGGTAACTATGGCTACACCTTC. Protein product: CAISEDRGRGNYGYTF.

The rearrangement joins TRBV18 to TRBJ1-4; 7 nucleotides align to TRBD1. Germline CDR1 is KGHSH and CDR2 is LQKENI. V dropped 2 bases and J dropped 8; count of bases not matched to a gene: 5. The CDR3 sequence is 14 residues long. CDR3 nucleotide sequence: TGTGCCAGCTCACCAGGAGGACAGGCCGAAAAACTGTTTTTT. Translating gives CASSPGGQAEKLFF.

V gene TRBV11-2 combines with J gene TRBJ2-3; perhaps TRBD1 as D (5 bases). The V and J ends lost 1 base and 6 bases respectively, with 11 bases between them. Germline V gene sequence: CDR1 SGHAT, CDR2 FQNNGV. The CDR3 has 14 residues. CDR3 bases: TGTGCCAGCAGCTTAGTCCATGGGGCCGATACGCAGTATTTT. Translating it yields CASSLVHGADTQYF.

The CDR3 here is CASSPLNSNQPQHF. The CDR3 bases are TGTGCCAGCAGTCCCCTTAACAGCAATCAGCCCCAGCATTTT. The chain couples TRBV6-1 to TRBJ1-5; no clear D gene. V lost 5 bases and J lost 1, with 9 bases in between. This CDR3 comprises 14 residues. Germline CDR1 and CDR2: MNHNS and SASEGT.

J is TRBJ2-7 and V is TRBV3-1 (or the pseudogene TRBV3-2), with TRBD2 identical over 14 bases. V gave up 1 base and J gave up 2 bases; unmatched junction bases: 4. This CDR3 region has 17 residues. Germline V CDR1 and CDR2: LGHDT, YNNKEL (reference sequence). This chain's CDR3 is CASSQVVGLAGAYEQYF. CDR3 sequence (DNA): TGTGCCAGCAGCCAAGTTGTGGGACTAGCGGGAGCCTACGAGCAGTACTTC.

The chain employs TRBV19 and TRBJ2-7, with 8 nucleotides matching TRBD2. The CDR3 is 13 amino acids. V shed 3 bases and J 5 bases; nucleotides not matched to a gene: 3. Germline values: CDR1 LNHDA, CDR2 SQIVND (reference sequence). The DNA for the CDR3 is TGTGCCAGTAGTATCAGCGGGGGCCACGAGCAGTACTTC. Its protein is CASSISGGHEQYF.

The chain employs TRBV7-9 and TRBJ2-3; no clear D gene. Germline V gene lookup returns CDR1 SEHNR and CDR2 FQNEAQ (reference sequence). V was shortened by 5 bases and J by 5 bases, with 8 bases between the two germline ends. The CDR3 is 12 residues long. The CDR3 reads CASSRSRDTQYF. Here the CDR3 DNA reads TGTGCCAGCAGCAGAAGCCGAGATACGCAGTATTTT.

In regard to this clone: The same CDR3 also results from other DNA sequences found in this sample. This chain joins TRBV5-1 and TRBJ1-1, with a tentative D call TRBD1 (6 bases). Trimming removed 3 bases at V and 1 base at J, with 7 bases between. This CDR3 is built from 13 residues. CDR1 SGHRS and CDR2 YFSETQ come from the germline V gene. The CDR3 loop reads CASSSQGNTEAFF. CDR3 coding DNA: TGCGCCAGCAGCTCACAGGGGAACACTGAAGCTTTCTTT.

CDR3 sequence reads: CASSQEAGLSGNTIYF. CDR3 DNA sequence: TGCGCCAGCAGCCAAGAGGCAGGCCTCTCTGGAAACACCATATATTTT. The chain carries TRBV4-1 and TRBJ1-3, with D hard to call. This CDR3 is built from 16 residues. With 0 bases removed from V and 0 bases from J, the gap between germline ends came to 9 bases. Germline V lookup: CDR1 MGHRA, CDR2 YSYEKL.